The source of this T cell receptor beta chain is a study of shared clonotypes between healthy human individuals. On this clone: What it binds is unknown.

Several immunoSEQ plates received, in even portions, the genomic DNA of each subset. This table comes from immunoSEQ multiplex PCR, and its TCRdb copy is limited to in-frame clones, with some not included. The sample lists roughly 2.5 million clones, approximately 90% occurring once. Donors, without exception, were Caucasian adults residing in Nashville, Tennessee. Germline V gene data show CDR1 as SGHRS and CDR2 as YFSETQ. V lost 5 bases, J lost 0 bases, and 10 bases lay in between. CDR3 length: 14 amino acids. Regarding the study as a whole: It was the few donors that limited the genetic and exposure-history diversity represented.

The TCR was taken from a man aged 18 to 29 in good health. The chain has TRBV5-1 and TRBJ2-3; D may correspond to TRBD1 or TRBD2 (5 bases each). The source material was naive CD4+ T cells sorted from blood. Described subset: CD45RA+ positively selected. The chain's CDR3 is CASRGTLSTDTQYF. Written as DNA, the CDR3 is TGCGCCAGCAGGGGGACCCTGAGCACAGATACGCAGTATTTT.